The rows below give T cell receptor beta chains drawn from one sample of a study of T cell repertoires in cytomegalovirus infection. TCRdb independently ran MiXCR on the reads; one entry per CDR3 protein. Counted here are 60,000 to 75,000 distinct CDR3 sequences, more than 20% occurring once; the ten biggest clones make up 79%. Which antigens these TCRs recognize remains unknown. Sequencing input: PBMCs, sequenced either directly or after in vitro stimulation (not recorded which). These receptors all stem from a human donor in good health (CMV status not recorded). Some clones in this sample may be carry-over from other donors' samples. The CDR3 runs from the conserved cysteine through the conserved F or W. Fields, in order: clone size, D gene, V gene, J gene, CDR3 protein, CDR3 DNA. A D gene is named only where the DNA matches it firmly. For some rows the clone size is stated as once, few or many, or as a class when expanded; others skip it.

clone size: once; D gene: .; V gene: TRBV5-8; J gene: TRBJ1-2; CDR3 protein: CASSGGPNLYGYTF; CDR3 DNA: TGTGCCAGCAGCGGGGGGCCGAACCTCTATGGCTACACCTTC
clone size: few; D gene: .; V gene: TRBV19; J gene: TRBJ1-2; CDR3 protein: CASRENGYTF; CDR3 DNA: TGTGCCAGTAGGGAGAATGGCTACACCTTC
clone size: few; D gene: .; V gene: TRBV19; J gene: TRBJ1-5; CDR3 protein: CASSPPGLTGPYDNQPQHF; CDR3 DNA: TGTGCCAGTAGTCCACCGGGCCTCACGGGTCCATATGACAATCAGCCCCAGCATTTT
clone size: few; D gene: .; V gene: TRBV7-9; J gene: TRBJ2-1; CDR3 protein: CASSKIQGPTYNEQFF; CDR3 DNA: TGTGCCAGCAGCAAGATACAGGGCCCTACCTACAATGAGCAGTTCTTC
clone size: .; D gene: TRBD1; V gene: TRBV6-8; J gene: TRBJ1-6; CDR3 protein: CASSYVSGGNSPLHF; CDR3 DNA: TGTGCCAGCAGTTACGTATCAGGGGGAAATTCACCCCTCCACTTT
clone size: many; D gene: .; V gene: TRBV7-2; J gene: TRBJ2-1; CDR3 protein: CASSLANINEQFF; CDR3 DNA: TGTGCCAGCAGCTTAGCGAACATCAATGAGCAGTTCTTC
clone size: many; D gene: TRBD1; V gene: TRBV7-2; J gene: TRBJ1-4; CDR3 protein: CASSRGQGSEKLFF; CDR3 DNA: TGTGCCAGCAGCCGGGGACAGGGAAGTGAAAAACTGTTTTTT
clone size: .; D gene: .; V gene: TRBV7-2; J gene: TRBJ1-2; CDR3 protein: CASSLAGRDYGYTF; CDR3 DNA: TGTGCCAGCAGCTTAGCGGGGCGTGACTATGGCTACACCTTC
clone size: .; D gene: TRBD1; V gene: TRBV6-2/TRBV6-3; J gene: TRBJ2-7; CDR3 protein: CASSYDPRGYFLLYEQYF; CDR3 DNA: TGTGCCAGCAGTTACGATCCCAGGGGGTACTTTCTTCTCTACGAGCAGTACTTC
clone size: .; D gene: .; V gene: TRBV7-9; J gene: TRBJ1-1; CDR3 protein: CASSLGGTLTEAFF; CDR3 DNA: TGTGCCAGCAGCTTAGGTGGGACACTCACTGAAGCTTTCTTT
clone size: .; D gene: .; V gene: TRBV11-2; J gene: TRBJ1-4; CDR3 protein: CASSLRDQGEKLFF; CDR3 DNA: TGTGCCAGCAGCTTGAGGGATCAAGGCGAAAAACTGTTTTTT
clone size: few; D gene: TRBD2; V gene: TRBV6-8; J gene: TRBJ2-1; CDR3 protein: CASSYTGGRASYNEQFF; CDR3 DNA: TGTGCCAGCAGTTACACTGGCGGGAGGGCATCCTACAATGAGCAGTTCTTC
clone size: few; D gene: TRBD1; V gene: TRBV10-3; J gene: TRBJ1-6; CDR3 protein: CASTGTANSPLHF; CDR3 DNA: TGTGCCAGCACCGGGACAGCCAATTCACCCCTCCACTTT
clone size: .; D gene: TRBD2; V gene: TRBV5-6; J gene: TRBJ2-3; CDR3 protein: CASSLLAGGTDTQYF; CDR3 DNA: TGTGCCAGCAGCTTACTAGCGGGGGGCACAGATACGCAGTATTTT
clone size: .; D gene: .; V gene: TRBV12-3/TRBV12-4; J gene: TRBJ2-3; CDR3 protein: CASSLESSTDTQYF; CDR3 DNA: TGTGCCAGCAGTTTAGAGTCTAGTACGGATACGCAGTATTTT
clone size: few; D gene: .; V gene: TRBV7-3; J gene: TRBJ1-2; CDR3 protein: CASSLVSGPLYGYTF; CDR3 DNA: TGTGCCAGCAGCTTAGTGTCAGGGCCCCTCTATGGCTACACCTTC
clone size: .; D gene: .; V gene: TRBV6-1; J gene: TRBJ1-3; CDR3 protein: CASSVVGASGNTIYF; CDR3 DNA: TGTGCCAGCAGTGTCGTAGGAGCTTCTGGAAACACCATATATTTT
clone size: .; D gene: .; V gene: TRBV6-4; J gene: TRBJ2-1; CDR3 protein: CASSERESYNEQFF; CDR3 DNA: TGTGCCAGCAGTGAACGGGAGAGTTATAATGAGCAGTTCTTC